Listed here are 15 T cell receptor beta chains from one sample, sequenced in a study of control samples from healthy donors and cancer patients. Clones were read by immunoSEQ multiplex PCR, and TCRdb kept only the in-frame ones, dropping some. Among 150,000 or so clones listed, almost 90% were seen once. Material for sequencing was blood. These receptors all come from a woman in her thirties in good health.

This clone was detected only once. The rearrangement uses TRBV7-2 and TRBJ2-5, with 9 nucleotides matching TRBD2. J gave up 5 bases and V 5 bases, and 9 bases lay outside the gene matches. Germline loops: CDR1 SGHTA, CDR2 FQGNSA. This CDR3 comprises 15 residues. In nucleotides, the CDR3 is TGTGCCAGCAGCCTAGGCGGGGGGGCCCTGGAGACCCAGTACTTC. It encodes CASSLGGGALETQYF.

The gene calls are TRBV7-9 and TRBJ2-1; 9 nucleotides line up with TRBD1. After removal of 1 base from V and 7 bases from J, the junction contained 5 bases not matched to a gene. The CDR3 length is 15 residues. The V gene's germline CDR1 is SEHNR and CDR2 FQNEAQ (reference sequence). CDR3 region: CASSLGGQGKNEQFF. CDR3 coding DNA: TGTGCCAGCAGCTTAGGGGGACAGGGTAAGAATGAGCAGTTCTTC.

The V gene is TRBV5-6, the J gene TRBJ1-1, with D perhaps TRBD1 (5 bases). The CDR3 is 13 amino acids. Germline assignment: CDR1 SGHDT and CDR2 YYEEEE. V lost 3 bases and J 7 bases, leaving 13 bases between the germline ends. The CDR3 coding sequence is TGTGCCAGCAGCTACGCAGGGTCGGGTGAAGCTTTCTTT. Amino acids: CASSYAGSGEAFF.

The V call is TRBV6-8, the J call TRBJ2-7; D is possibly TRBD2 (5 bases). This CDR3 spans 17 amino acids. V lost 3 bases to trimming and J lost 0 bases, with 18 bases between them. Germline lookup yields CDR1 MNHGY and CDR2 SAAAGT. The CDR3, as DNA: TGTGCCAGCAGTTATAATCGGGGAACTACCACCTCCTACGAGCAGTACTTC. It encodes CASSYNRGTTTSYEQYF.

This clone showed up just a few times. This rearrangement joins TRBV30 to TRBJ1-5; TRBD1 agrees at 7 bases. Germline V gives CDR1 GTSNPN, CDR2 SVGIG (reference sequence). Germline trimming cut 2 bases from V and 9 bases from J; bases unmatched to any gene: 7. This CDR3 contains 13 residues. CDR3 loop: CAWSQTGTRPQHF. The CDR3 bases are TGTGCCTGGAGTCAGACAGGGACTAGGCCCCAGCATTTT.

The chain's CDR3 is CASRAGGAVHGYTF. In nucleotides, the CDR3 is TGTGCCAGCAGGGCAGGGGGCGCAGTACATGGCTACACCTTC. The V gene is TRBV6-5, the J gene TRBJ1-2; 8 positions match TRBD1. The V gene's germline CDR1 is MNHEY and CDR2 SVGAGI. The J segment lost 6 bases and the V segment lost 6 bases, leaving 9 bases of the junction unmatched. The CDR3 has 14 residues.

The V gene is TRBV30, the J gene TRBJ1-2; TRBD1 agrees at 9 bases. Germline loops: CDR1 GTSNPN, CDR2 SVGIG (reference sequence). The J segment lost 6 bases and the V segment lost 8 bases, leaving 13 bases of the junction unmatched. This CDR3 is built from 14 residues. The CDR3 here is CARRWTGALDGYTF. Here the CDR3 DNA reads TGTGCCCGAAGATGGACAGGGGCGCTTGATGGCTACACCTTC.

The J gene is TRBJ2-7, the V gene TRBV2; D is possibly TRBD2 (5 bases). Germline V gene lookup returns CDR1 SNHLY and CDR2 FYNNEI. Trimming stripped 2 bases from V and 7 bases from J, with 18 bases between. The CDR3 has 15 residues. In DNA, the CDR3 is TGTGCCAGCAGTGAATCTACTCCTCCTCGAGGGGAGCAGTACTTC. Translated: CASSESTPPRGEQYF.

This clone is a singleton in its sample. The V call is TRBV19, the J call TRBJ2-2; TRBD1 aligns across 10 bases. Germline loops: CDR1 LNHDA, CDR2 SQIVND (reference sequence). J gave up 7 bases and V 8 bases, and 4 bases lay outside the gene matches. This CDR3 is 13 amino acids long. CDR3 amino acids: CASGGQGRGELFF. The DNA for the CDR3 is TGTGCCAGTGGGGGACAGGGGCGCGGGGAGCTGTTTTTT.

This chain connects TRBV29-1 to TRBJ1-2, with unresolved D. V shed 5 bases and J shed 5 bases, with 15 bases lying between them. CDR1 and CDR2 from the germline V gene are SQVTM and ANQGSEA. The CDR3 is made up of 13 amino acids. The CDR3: CSVTVRSSYGYTF. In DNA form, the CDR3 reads TGCAGCGTTACCGTCAGATCTAGTTATGGCTACACCTTC.

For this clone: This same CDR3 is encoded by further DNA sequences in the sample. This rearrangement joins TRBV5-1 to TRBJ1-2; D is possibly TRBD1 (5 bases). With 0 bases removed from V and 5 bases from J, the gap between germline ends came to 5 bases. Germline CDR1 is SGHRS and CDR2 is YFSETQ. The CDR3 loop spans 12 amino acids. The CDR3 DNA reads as TGCGCCAGCAGCTTGGCAGGGTATGGCTACACCTTC. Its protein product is CASSLAGYGYTF.

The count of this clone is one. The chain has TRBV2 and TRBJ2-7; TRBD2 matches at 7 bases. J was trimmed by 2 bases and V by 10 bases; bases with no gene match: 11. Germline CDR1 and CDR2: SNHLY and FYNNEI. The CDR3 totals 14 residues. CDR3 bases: TGTGCCACCCAAGTCGAGCGGGATACCTACGAGCAGTACTTC. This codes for CATQVERDTYEQYF.

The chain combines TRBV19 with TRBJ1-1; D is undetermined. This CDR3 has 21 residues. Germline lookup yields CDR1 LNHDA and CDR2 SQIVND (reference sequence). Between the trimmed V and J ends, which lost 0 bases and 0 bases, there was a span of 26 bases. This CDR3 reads CASSIDHGLDPIPTMNTEAFF. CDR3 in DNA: TGTGCCAGTAGTATAGATCATGGGTTAGACCCGATACCCACAATGAACACTGAAGCTTTCTTT. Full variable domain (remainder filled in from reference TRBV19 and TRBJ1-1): DGGITQSPKYLFRKEGQNVTLSCEQNLNHDAMYWYRQDPGQGLRLIYYSQIVNDFQKGDIAEGYSVSREKKESFPLTVTSAQKNPTAFYLCASSIDHGLDPIPTMNTEAFFGQGTRLTVV.

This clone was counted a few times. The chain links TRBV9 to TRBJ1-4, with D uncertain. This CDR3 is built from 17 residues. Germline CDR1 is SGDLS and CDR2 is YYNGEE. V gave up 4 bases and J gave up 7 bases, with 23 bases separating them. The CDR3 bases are TGTGCCAGCAGCCCAAGCCGAGCGAGGGTATCGGGTGAAAAACTGTTTTTT. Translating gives CASSPSRARVSGEKLFF.

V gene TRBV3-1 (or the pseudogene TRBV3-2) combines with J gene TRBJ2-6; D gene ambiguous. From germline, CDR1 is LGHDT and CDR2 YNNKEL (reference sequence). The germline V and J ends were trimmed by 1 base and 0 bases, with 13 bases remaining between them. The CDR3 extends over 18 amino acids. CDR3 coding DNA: TGTGCCAGCAGCCAAGGTCGGGTCATCGGCTCTGGGGCCAACGTCCTGACTTTC. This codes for CASSQGRVIGSGANVLTF.